This entry lists 26 T cell receptor beta chains sequenced from one sample in a study of breast tumors, draining lymph nodes, adjacent tissues. Breast cancer patients provided tissue from their axillary draining lymph nodes. TCRdb processed the multiplex PCR reads anew with MiXCR; each CDR3 protein has one entry. The table records more than 250,000 distinct CDR3 sequences, under 35% of them present only once. Material for sequencing was axillary lymph node tissue. The receptors shown here come from a female donor with breast cancer. Some clones in this sample may be carry-over from other donors' samples.

This clonotype was seen many times. The CDR3 DNA follows: TGTGCCAGCAGCGTAGACAGGGGACGATACAATGAGCAGTTCTTC. Translation gives CASSVDRGRYNEQFF. The chain combines TRBV9 with TRBJ2-1; 7 nucleotides match TRBD1. The CDR3 spans 15 residues. V lost 0 bases, J lost 4 bases, and 4 bases stayed unmatched. Germline V gene data show CDR1 as SGDLS and CDR2 as YYNGEE.

This clonotype was seen at least ten times. The genes are TRBV5-1 and TRBJ2-3, with 10 bases aligning to TRBD2. The CDR3 totals 18 residues. V shed 3 bases, J shed 5 bases, and the junction held 15 bases outside the gene matches. The V gene's germline CDR1 is SGHRS and CDR2 YFSETQ. In DNA form, the CDR3 reads TGCGCCAGCAGCTGGAGGGGCGGCGGGACTAGCGCAAAAGATACGCAGTATTTT. This codes for CASSWRGGGTSAKDTQYF.

This clonotype was found many times. This chain connects TRBV20-1 to TRBJ2-5; D may be TRBD2 (6 bases). Trimming took 5 bases from V and 5 from J, leaving 12 bases between them. CDR1 is DFQATT, CDR2 SNEGSKA, per germline (reference sequence). The CDR3 totals 12 residues. CDR3 sequence reads: CSAGDSLETQYF. The CDR3 DNA reads as TGCAGTGCTGGGGACTCCTTGGAGACCCAGTACTTC.

This clonotype was seen many times. The V gene is TRBV6-5, the J gene TRBJ2-3; D is unclear. V was clipped by 6 bases and J by 1 base, with 11 bases between them. This CDR3 has 14 residues. In germline, CDR1 is MNHEY, CDR2 SVGAGI. CDR3 in amino acids: CASRTGPGTDTQYF. CDR3 DNA: TGTGCCAGCAGGACCGGACCCGGCACAGATACGCAGTATTTT.

In its sample, this clonotype was seen many times. V usage is TRBV5-1 and J usage is TRBJ2-5; 13 nucleotides agree with TRBD2. V lost 0 bases, J lost 4 bases, and 9 bases stayed unmatched. CDR1 and CDR2 (germline): SGHRS, YFSETQ. CDR3 length: 18 residues. The CDR3 bases are TGCGCCAGCAGCTTGGCCGTAACTAGCGGGAGGGCCCGAGAGACCCAGTACTTC. Translating gives CASSLAVTSGRARETQYF.

As for this clonotype: This may stem from a read error, because a much larger clone lies one nucleotide away. This sequence joins TRBV12-3 or TRBV12-4 and TRBJ2-1; D is unclear. The CDR3 consists of 14 residues. The ends were cut back, 0 bases at V and 7 bases at J, with 10 bases in the middle. The CDR3 nucleotides read TGTGCCAGCAGTTTAGCGAGAGAGTTAAATGAGCAGTTCTTC. This gives the protein CASSLARELNEQFF.

On this clonotype itself: This could be a read error, since a much larger clone is one nucleotide away. The chain joins TRBV11-3 to TRBJ1-2; possible D gene TRBD1, 5 bases. This CDR3 is 15 amino acids long. Germline lookup yields CDR1 SGHNT and CDR2 YENEEA. The germline V and J ends were trimmed by 2 bases and 5 bases, with 15 bases remaining between them. DNA of the CDR3: TGTGCCAGCAGCTTATGGGGGACGGCAGGGTATGGCTACACCTTC. Encoded protein: CASSLWGTAGYGYTF. Using reference TRBV11-3 and TRBJ1-2 for the parts outside the CDR3, the full variable domain is EAGVVQSPRYKIIEKKQPVAFWCNPISGHNTLYWYLQNLGQGPELLIRYENEEAVDDSQLPKDRFSAERLKGVDSTLKIQPAELGDSAVYLCASSLWGTAGYGYTFGSGTRLTVV.

As regards this clonotype: With a much larger clone just one base away, this may be a read error. V gene TRBV5-1 combines with J gene TRBJ2-1; possibly TRBD2 for D (5 bases). Germline V gene sequence: CDR1 SGHRS, CDR2 YFSETQ. The CDR3 contains 16 residues. V gave up 0 bases and J gave up 6 bases, with 16 bases separating them. CDR3 amino acids: CASSLALASRRNEQFF. The CDR3 region has the DNA TGCGCCAGCAGCTTGGCCTTGGCTAGCAGGCGCAATGAGCAGTTCTTC. Full variable domain (missing parts from reference TRBV5-1 and TRBJ2-1): KAGVTQTPRYLIKTRGQQVTLSCSPISGHRSVSWYQQTPGQGLQFLFEYFSETQRNKGNFPGRFSGRQFSNSRSEMNVSTLELGDSALYLCASSLALASRRNEQFFGPGTRLTVL.

Comment on this clonotype: The conserved phenylalanine or tryptophan normally closing the CDR3 is absent here, so this likely arose from a read error. This sequence joins TRBV6-5 and TRBJ1-6; no clear D gene. Per the germline V gene, CDR1 is MNHEY and CDR2 is SVGAGI. The ends were cut back, 2 bases at V and 8 bases at J, with 10 bases in the middle. The CDR3 consists of 14 residues. The chain's CDR3 is CASSYGGYDSPLHS. The CDR3, as DNA: TGTGCCAGCAGTTACGGAGGGTATGATTCACCCCTCCACTCT.

A note on this clonotype: A read error may be the cause here, since a much bigger clone is one base away. The V gene is TRBV20-1, the J gene TRBJ2-1; 7 nucleotides line up with TRBD2. The J call may be mistaken, given a closer DNA end match to TRBJ2-7. The CDR3 runs to 14 residues. Germline loops: CDR1 DFQATT, CDR2 SNEGSKA (reference sequence). The CDR3 sequence is CSASPGRSYNEQYF. The CDR3 DNA reads as TGCAGTGCCAGCCCCGGGAGGTCATACAATGAGCAGTACTTC.

This clonotype was recorded at least ten times. This CDR3 reads CASSLYVWSTSSYEQYF. The CDR3, as DNA: TGTGCCAGCAGCTTGTACGTCTGGTCAACCAGCTCCTACGAGCAGTACTTC. The chain recombines TRBV5-8 with TRBJ2-7, with unresolved D. The germline gives CDR1 SGHTS, CDR2 YDEGEE. The CDR3 spans 17 residues. V lost 1 base and J lost 0, with 17 bases in between.

This clonotype has a count of ten or more. The rearrangement links TRBV6-5 to TRBJ2-2; unclear D gene. This CDR3 region has 16 residues. V dropped 0 bases and J dropped 5 bases, with 13 bases sitting between them. The germline gives CDR1 MNHEY, CDR2 SVGAGI. For the CDR3, the DNA is TGTGCCAGCAGTTACTCGTTCCGGCCTGAGACCGGGGAGCTGTTTTTT. Its protein is CASSYSFRPETGELFF.

This clonotype was seen a few times. A junction end diverges from the germline sequence, so it may reflect a read error. This chain joins TRBV15 and TRBJ2-5; TRBD1 agrees at 8 bases. This CDR3 region has 15 residues. Per the germline V gene, CDR1 is LNHNV and CDR2 is YYDKDF (reference sequence). The CDR3 is CATSGTGEIQEAQYF. The CDR3 DNA reads TGTGCCACCAGCGGGACAGGCGAGATCCAAGAGGCCCAGTACTTC.

This clonotype appeared a few times. A much larger clone is a single base away; this may be a read error. V usage is TRBV13 and J usage is TRBJ2-5; 7 nucleotides match TRBD2. The CDR3 has 14 amino acids. The germline CDR1 and CDR2 sequences are PRHDT and FYEKMQ (reference sequence). V lost 3 bases and J lost 1; bases outside the gene matches: 2. This CDR3 is CASSFPSGQETQYF. The CDR3 coding sequence is TGTGCCAGCAGCTTCCCTAGCGGCCAAGAGACCCAGTACTTC.

The rearrangement links TRBV3-1 to TRBJ2-5; 12 positions match TRBD1. V trimming: 2 bases; J trimming: 7 bases; junction bases outside the gene matches: 14. Germline V gene lookup returns CDR1 LGHDT and CDR2 YNNKEL (reference sequence). The CDR3 is 18 residues long. The CDR3 bases are TGTGCCAGCAGCCAACCGGGACAGGGGGCGCGTGGGGTGGGGACCCAGTACTTC. The encoded protein is CASSQPGQGARGVGTQYF.

This clonotype was detected once. This could be a read error, since a much larger clone is one nucleotide away. This rearrangement joins TRBV12-3 or TRBV12-4 to TRBJ2-2; D ambiguous. This CDR3 contains 17 residues. V gave up 3 bases and J gave up 3 bases, with 17 bases separating them. CDR3 coding DNA: TGTGCCAGCAGTTTTTCGCCTCTGGAGCCGGACACCGGGGAGCTGTTTTTT. Translation gives CASSFSPLEPDTGELFF.

Worth noting for this clonotype: A much larger clonotype is one base distant, so this may be a read error. V usage is TRBV20-1 and J usage is TRBJ2-1, with 10 nucleotides matching TRBD2. The CDR3 runs to 15 residues. Germline V gene sequence: CDR1 DFQATT, CDR2 SNEGSKA (reference sequence). The CDR3 DNA reads as TGCAGTACTAGAATTCTAGCGGGAGTAACCGATGAGCAGTTCTTC. It codes for CSTRILAGVTDEQFF.

This clonotype has a count of ten or more. The chain employs TRBV25-1 and TRBJ2-5; D remains unclear. Trimming pared 8 bases from V and 3 bases from J, leaving 10 bases between. Germline V CDR1 and CDR2: MGHDK, SYGVNS. The CDR3 sequence is 12 residues long. The CDR3 DNA follows: TGTGCCAGCGCCTGGACGGAAGAGACCCAGTACTTC. Translation gives CASAWTEETQYF.

This clonotype was found a few times. Being one base from a much bigger clone, this may be a read error. The chain carries TRBV12-3 or TRBV12-4 and TRBJ2-7; D gene unclear. The CDR3 contains 11 residues. Between the trimmed V and J ends, which lost 3 bases and 8 bases, there was a span of 8 bases. The CDR3 DNA reads TGTGCCAGCAGTTTTACCGAGAAGCAGTACTTC. The encoded protein is CASSFTEKQYF.

For this clonotype: One end of the junction does not line up with germline, which may come from a read error. This chain connects TRBV7-9 to TRBJ1-3; TRBD1 agrees at 10 bases. Germline V gene data show CDR1 as SEHNR and CDR2 as FQNEAQ (reference sequence). The CDR3 contains 14 residues. The DNA for the CDR3 is TGTGCCAGCAGCGGGACAGGGGTTGGAAACACCATATACTTT. Translated, it gives CASSGTGVGNTIYF.

This clonotype came up many times. The chain joins TRBV19 to TRBJ2-7; D may be TRBD1 (7 bases). CDR3 length equals 11 residues. The germline V and J ends were trimmed by 8 bases and 6 bases, with 11 bases remaining between them. Germline V gene sequence: CDR1 LNHDA, CDR2 SQIVND (reference sequence). The CDR3 sequence is CASGGGSEQYF. In DNA form, the CDR3 reads TGTGCCAGTGGAGGGGGCTCCGAGCAGTACTTC.

The chain uses TRBV2 and TRBJ2-7; TRBD1 aligns across 7 bases. This CDR3 has 9 residues. Germline V gives CDR1 SNHLY, CDR2 FYNNEI. V shed 11 bases and J 6 bases; nucleotides not matched to a gene: 1. CDR3 DNA sequence: TGTGCCCACAGGGGCGAGCAGTACTTC. It translates to CAHRGEQYF. Full variable domain (missing parts from reference TRBV2 and TRBJ2-7): EPEVTQTPSHQVTQMGQEVILRCVPISNHLYFYWYRQILGQKVEFLVSFYNNEISEKSEIFDDQFSVERPDGSNFTLKIRSTKLEDSAMYFCAHRGEQYFGPGTRLTVT.

The chain uses TRBV25-1 and TRBJ1-4, with D uncertain. The germline V gene has CDR1 MGHDK and CDR2 SYGVNS. V gave up 4 bases and J gave up 8 bases, with 20 bases separating them. The length of the CDR3 is 16 residues. Here the CDR3 DNA reads TGTGCCAGCAGTGGCTATATCTCAGCCACTAGGGAAAAACTGTTTTTT. Translation gives CASSGYISATREKLFF.

A remark on this clonotype: A read error is possible here, since a much larger clone lies one base away. The chain is built from TRBV6-1 and TRBJ2-5; 8 bases match TRBD1. Germline V gives CDR1 MNHNS, CDR2 SASEGT. This CDR3 spans 14 amino acids. CDR3 sequence reads: CTSIEGQAQETQYF. The CDR3 nucleotides read TGTACCAGCATAGAGGGACAGGCCCAAGAGACCCAGTACTTC.

Concerning this clonotype: One end of the junction fails to match germline, which may point to a read error. V and J are TRBV5-4 and TRBJ1-3; D remains ambiguous. The CDR3 has 15 amino acids. Germline assignment: CDR1 SGHNT and CDR2 YYREEE (reference sequence). The chain's CDR3 is CASSFGGRSRNTIYF. DNA for the CDR3: TGTGCCAGCAGCTTTGGAGGGCGCTCTAGAAACACCATATATTTT.

The table lists this clonotype with many counts. The gene calls are TRBV20-1 and TRBJ2-3, with D tentatively TRBD1 (6 bases). The CDR3 length is 14 residues. V gave up 5 bases and J gave up 4 bases, with 16 bases separating them. Per the germline V gene, CDR1 is DFQATT and CDR2 is SNEGSKA (reference sequence). CDR3 sequence: CSARGGPYADTQYF. In nucleotides, the CDR3 is TGCAGTGCTCGAGGGGGACCTTACGCAGATACGCAGTATTTT.